This T cell receptor beta chain emerged from a study of shared clonotypes between healthy human individuals. The wider study: Per donor, three plates held CD4 naive cells, three held CD4 memory, two held CD8 naive and one held CD8 memory. Overall study results and limits: Researchers found naive subsets generally carried larger estimated richness than memory subsets.

Worth noting for this clone: Antigen unknown.

The ends were cut back, 10 bases at V and 1 base at J, with 19 bases in the middle. The CDR3 consists of 16 residues. Germline V gene sequence: CDR1 ENHRY, CDR2 SYGVKD. Splitting the CD4+ cells yielded a CD45RA+ naive subset and a CD45RA-negative memory subset. DNA at around 210 ng, tens of thousands of T cell genomes, went into sorted-subset replicate PCRs. Using immunoSEQ multiplex PCR, the repertoire was profiled, and TCRdb retains in-frame clones only, with some absent. This table holds some 980,000 clones, around 80% found once. V usage is TRBV10-3 and J usage is TRBJ2-2; D possibly corresponds to TRBD2 (6 bases). The sequencing input was memory CD4+ T cells sorted from blood. As to subset: CD45RA-negative fraction. This TCR came from a man aged 18-30 years in good health. The CDR3 DNA follows: TGTGCCACCGCGGGGACCGCTGGGCTGAACACCGGGGAGCTGTTTTTT. Translation: CATAGTAGLNTGELFF.